The rows below give T cell receptor beta chains drawn from one sample of a study of cytomegalovirus exposure and HLA in healthy donors. Sequenced by immunoSEQ multiplex PCR; TCRdb stores in-frame clones only, minus some. Found here are approximately 50,000 clones, roughly 80% of them singletons; the top ten hold 3.5% to 5%. The sequencing sample was made of PBMCs. The receptors stem from a man aged 30 to 45 in good health and CMV-seronegative. CDR3s include the opening cysteine and the closing phenylalanine or tryptophan. D genes are given only for firm matches. A clone size is listed for some rows: how often the clone was seen (once, few, many), or a class if it is expanded.

d_call clone_size j_call v_call cdr3_aa cdr3_nt
NA NA TRBJ2-5 TRBV11-1 CASSSQETQYF TGTGCCAGCAGCTCGCAAGAGACCCAGTACTTC
NA NA TRBJ1-4 TRBV5-1 CASSQLIGGSEKLFF TGCGCCAGCAGCCAGCTGATCGGGGGGAGTGAAAAACTGTTTTTT
TRBD1 NA TRBJ2-7 TRBV6-5 CASSYTLTGAHEQYF TGTGCCAGCAGTTACACCCTGACAGGGGCCCACGAGCAGTACTTC
TRBD1 NA TRBJ1-6 TRBV19 CASSKGTGTPNSPLHF TGTGCCAGTAGCAAGGGGACAGGGACGCCAAATTCACCCCTCCACTTT
TRBD1 NA TRBJ2-7 TRBV7-9 CASSLEDRDLYEQYF TGTGCCAGCAGCTTAGAGGACAGGGATCTCTACGAGCAGTACTTC
TRBD2 NA TRBJ2-7 TRBV5-4 CASSPGTSGGFVQYF TGTGCCAGCAGCCCCGGGACTAGCGGGGGTTTTGTGCAGTACTTC
TRBD1 once TRBJ2-2 TRBV6-5 CASTPGGEELFF TGTGCCAGCACCCCAGGGGGCGAGGAGCTGTTTTTT
TRBD2 NA TRBJ2-3 TRBV5-1 CASSPIAGADTQYF TGCGCCAGCAGCCCCATAGCGGGAGCAGATACGCAGTATTTT
NA NA TRBJ2-7 TRBV11-2 CASSLGSGNPYEQYF TGTGCCAGCAGCTTAGGGTCAGGGAACCCCTACGAGCAGTACTTC
NA NA TRBJ2-7 TRBV19 CASRDSRGEQYF TGTGCCAGTAGGGACTCGCGGGGCGAGCAGTACTTC
NA once TRBJ2-3 TRBV18 CASSPRRVGDTDTQYF TGTGCCAGCTCACCACGCAGGGTTGGTGATACAGATACGCAGTATTTT
NA NA TRBJ1-3 TRBV7-6 CASSPRRGIGNTIYF TGTGCCAGCAGCCCGCGGCGGGGGATTGGAAACACCATATATTTT
NA NA TRBJ1-2 TRBV29-1 CSARGGGYGYTF TGCAGCGCTAGGGGAGGGGGCTATGGCTACACCTTC
NA few TRBJ1-1 TRBV6-1 CASSFDRNTEAFF TGTGCCAGCAGCTTTGACAGGAACACTGAAGCTTTCTTT
TRBD1 NA TRBJ1-5 TRBV5-6 CASSSTGARNQPQHF TGTGCCAGCAGCTCAACAGGGGCCCGCAATCAGCCCCAGCATTTT
TRBD1 NA TRBJ2-2 TRBV7-6 CASSLSAPQGAVGELFF TGTGCCAGCAGCTTATCGGCCCCACAGGGGGCGGTCGGGGAGCTGTTTTTT
TRBD2 NA TRBJ2-5 TRBV7-2 CASSLASGGALRETQYF TGTGCCAGCAGCTTAGCTAGCGGGGGGGCCCTACGGGAGACCCAGTACTTC
NA NA TRBJ2-1 TRBV19 CASSIGGNEQFF TGTGCCAGTAGTATCGGGGGCAATGAGCAGTTCTTC
TRBD1 NA TRBJ1-2 TRBV9 CASSALQGATGYGYTF TGTGCCAGCAGCGCCCTACAGGGGGCGACGGGGTATGGCTACACCTTC
TRBD1 NA TRBJ1-2 TRBV6-5 CATLRGNYGYTF TGTGCCACCCTCAGGGGGAACTATGGCTACACCTTC
NA NA TRBJ2-1 TRBV7-9 CASSLDSYNEQFF TGTGCCAGCAGCCTGGACAGCTACAATGAGCAGTTCTTC
NA NA TRBJ1-5 TRBV6-5 CASTPGQGLNQPQHF TGTGCCAGCACTCCAGGGCAGGGCCTCAATCAGCCCCAGCATTTT
TRBD1 NA TRBJ2-7 TRBV7-8 CASKGTGAAHSYEQYF TGTGCCAGCAAAGGGACAGGGGCGGCCCACTCCTACGAGCAGTACTTC
TRBD1 NA TRBJ1-1 TRBV9 CASSAGTAPNTEAFF TGTGCCAGCAGCGCGGGGACAGCTCCGAACACTGAAGCTTTCTTT
TRBD2 NA TRBJ2-1 TRBV5-8 CASSLEFGRGGEQFF TGTGCCAGCAGCTTGGAATTCGGGAGGGGAGGGGAGCAGTTCTTC
TRBD2 NA TRBJ2-7 TRBV7-2 CASSPHGTSGAQAYF TGTGCCAGCAGCCCCCATGGGACTAGCGGGGCCCAAGCGTACTTC
TRBD1 NA TRBJ2-7 TRBV19 CASSGTGGYEQYF TGTGCCAGTAGTGGGACAGGGGGGTACGAGCAGTACTTC
TRBD1 NA TRBJ1-5 TRBV15 CATSRPGQGGNQPQHF TGTGCCACCAGCCGGCCTGGACAGGGCGGCAATCAGCCCCAGCATTTT
TRBD2 NA TRBJ2-7 TRBV7-9 CASSATSEQAYEQYF TGTGCCAGCAGCGCTACTAGCGAACAAGCCTACGAGCAGTACTTC
NA NA TRBJ2-7 TRBV6-1 CASSESYEQYF TGTGCCAGCAGTGAGAGTTACGAGCAGTACTTC
NA NA TRBJ2-7 TRBV5-6 CASSLGQSHEQYF TGTGCCAGCAGCTTAGGACAGTCCCACGAGCAGTACTTC
TRBD1 NA TRBJ2-7 TRBV4-1 CASSQVGTGINEQYF TGCGCCAGCAGCCAAGTGGGGACAGGGATTAACGAGCAGTACTTC
TRBD1 once TRBJ2-3 TRBV15 CATSIRTGKTDTQYF TGTGCCACCAGCATCCGGACAGGGAAGACAGATACGCAGTATTTT
TRBD1 once TRBJ1-2 TRBV5-4 CASSPLGTGNDYGYTF TGTGCCAGCAGTCCTCTAGGGACAGGGAATGACTATGGCTACACCTTC
NA NA TRBJ1-5 TRBV6-6 CASSWEAYSNQPQHF TGTGCCAGCAGTTGGGAGGCCTATAGCAATCAGCCCCAGCATTTT
NA NA TRBJ2-5 TRBV5-6 CASTLQRETQYF TGTGCCAGCACCCTCCAGCGGGAGACCCAGTACTTC
NA NA TRBJ1-2 TRBV6-5 CASSYQAGETNYGYTF TGTGCCAGCAGTTACCAGGCAGGCGAAACCAACTATGGCTACACCTTC
NA medium-sized TRBJ1-5 TRBV6-1 CASSEAHGQPQHF TGTGCCAGCAGTGAAGCGCACGGTCAGCCCCAGCATTTT
NA NA TRBJ1-1 TRBV15 CATSRQANTEAFF TGTGCCACCAGCCGACAGGCGAACACTGAAGCTTTCTTT
NA NA TRBJ2-7 TRBV10-3 CATVGLSYEQYF TGTGCCACCGTTGGGCTATCCTACGAGCAGTACTTC
NA NA TRBJ1-5 TRBV4-1 CASSQGVTRGWGQPQHF TGCGCCAGCAGCCAAGGAGTAACGCGGGGGTGGGGTCAGCCCCAGCATTTT
TRBD2 NA TRBJ2-5 TRBV11-3 CASSSGAPRAGGDETQYF TGTGCCAGCAGCTCCGGGGCCCCGAGGGCGGGAGGAGACGAGACCCAGTACTTC
TRBD1 NA TRBJ2-7 TRBV9 CASSVGGQGANEQYF TGTGCCAGCAGCGTAGGGGGACAGGGGGCGAACGAGCAGTACTTC
NA NA TRBJ1-2 TRBV4-3 CASSQEAGKGGYTF TGCGCCAGCAGCCAAGAGGCGGGAAAGGGCGGCTACACCTTC
NA NA TRBJ2-7 TRBV27 CASSSQGSGDYEQYF TGTGCCAGCAGTTCACAGGGTTCTGGGGACTACGAGCAGTACTTC
TRBD1 once TRBJ1-2 TRBV7-9 CASSLEPGQLNYGYTF TGTGCCAGCAGCTTGGAACCGGGACAGCTTAACTATGGCTACACCTTC
NA NA TRBJ1-1 TRBV7-9 CASSLVSQSEAFF TGTGCCAGCAGCTTAGTGAGCCAATCTGAAGCTTTCTTT
NA NA TRBJ2-5 TRBV15 CATSSEETQYF TGTGCCACCAGCAGTGAGGAGACCCAGTACTTC
TRBD2 NA TRBJ2-3 TRBV6-6 CASRAGGSVADTQYF TGTGCCAGCAGGGCGGGCGGGAGTGTAGCAGATACGCAGTATTTT
TRBD1 NA TRBJ1-5 TRBV19 CASSILGTGSIQPQHF TGTGCCAGTAGTATTCTTGGGACAGGGTCTATTCAGCCCCAGCATTTT
NA NA TRBJ1-2 TRBV6-1 CASVRVEDYGYTF TGTGCCAGTGTTAGGGTGGAGGACTATGGCTACACCTTC
TRBD1 NA TRBJ2-7 TRBV5-1 CASSLPARDRAYEQYF TGCGCCAGCAGCTTGCCTGCCCGGGACAGGGCGTACGAGCAGTACTTC
NA NA TRBJ2-7 TRBV30 CAWTPDGLREVLPYEQYF TGTGCCTGGACGCCGGACGGTCTGCGGGAAGTCCTTCCCTACGAGCAGTACTTC
NA NA TRBJ1-2 TRBV9 CASSLTSGDGYTF TGTGCCAGCAGCCTAACTTCAGGGGATGGCTACACCTTC
NA NA TRBJ1-1 TRBV19 CASSIQGYTEAFF TGTGCCAGTAGTATACAGGGATACACTGAAGCTTTCTTT
NA NA TRBJ1-2 TRBV11-2 CASSPGTPYGYTF TGTGCCAGCAGCCCGGGGACACCCTATGGCTACACCTTC
TRBD1 NA TRBJ1-6 TRBV5-6 CASSFFGQGPSSYNSPLHF TGTGCCAGCAGCTTTTTTGGACAGGGGCCGAGCTCCTATAATTCACCCCTCCACTTT